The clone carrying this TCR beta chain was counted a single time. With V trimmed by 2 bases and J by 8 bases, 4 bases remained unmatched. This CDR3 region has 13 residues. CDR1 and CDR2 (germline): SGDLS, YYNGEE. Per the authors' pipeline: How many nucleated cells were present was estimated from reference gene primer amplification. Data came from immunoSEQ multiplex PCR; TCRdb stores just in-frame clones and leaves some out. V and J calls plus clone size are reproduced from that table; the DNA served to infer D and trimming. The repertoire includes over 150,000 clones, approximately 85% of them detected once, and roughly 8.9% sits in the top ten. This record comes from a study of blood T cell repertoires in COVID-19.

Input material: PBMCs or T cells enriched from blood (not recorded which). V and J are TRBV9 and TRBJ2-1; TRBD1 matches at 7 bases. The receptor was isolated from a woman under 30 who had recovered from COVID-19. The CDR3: CASSVATGYEQFF. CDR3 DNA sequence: TGTGCCAGCAGCGTCGCGACAGGGTATGAGCAGTTCTTC.